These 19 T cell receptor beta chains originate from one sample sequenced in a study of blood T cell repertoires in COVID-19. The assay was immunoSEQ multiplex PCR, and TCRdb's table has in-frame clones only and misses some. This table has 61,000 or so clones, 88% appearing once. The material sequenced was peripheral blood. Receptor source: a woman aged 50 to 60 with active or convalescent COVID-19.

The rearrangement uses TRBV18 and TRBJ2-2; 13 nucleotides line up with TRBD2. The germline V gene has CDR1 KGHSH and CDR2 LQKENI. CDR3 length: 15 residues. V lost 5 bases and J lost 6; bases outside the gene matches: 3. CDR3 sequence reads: CASSSGTSGAGELFF. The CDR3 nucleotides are TGTGCCAGCTCATCCGGGACTAGCGGGGCCGGGGAGCTGTTTTTT.

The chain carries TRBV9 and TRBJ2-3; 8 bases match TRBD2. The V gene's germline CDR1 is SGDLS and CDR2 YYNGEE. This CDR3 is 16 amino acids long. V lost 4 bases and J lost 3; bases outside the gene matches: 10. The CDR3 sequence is CASSSHTGGMTDTQYF. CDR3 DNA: TGTGCCAGCAGCTCCCACACGGGAGGGATGACAGATACGCAGTATTTT.

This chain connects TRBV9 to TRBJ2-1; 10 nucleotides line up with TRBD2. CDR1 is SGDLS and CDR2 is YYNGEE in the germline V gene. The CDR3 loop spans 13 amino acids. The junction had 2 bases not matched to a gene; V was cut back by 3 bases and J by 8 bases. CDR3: CASSGGTSDEQFF. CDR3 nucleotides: TGTGCCAGCAGCGGCGGGACTAGCGATGAGCAGTTCTTC.

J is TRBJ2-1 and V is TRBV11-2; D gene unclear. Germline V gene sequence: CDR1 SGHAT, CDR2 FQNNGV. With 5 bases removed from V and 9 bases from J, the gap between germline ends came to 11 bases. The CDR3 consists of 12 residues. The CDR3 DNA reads TGTGCCAGCAGCCCGCGCGGTCGTGAGCAGTTCTTC. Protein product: CASSPRGREQFF.

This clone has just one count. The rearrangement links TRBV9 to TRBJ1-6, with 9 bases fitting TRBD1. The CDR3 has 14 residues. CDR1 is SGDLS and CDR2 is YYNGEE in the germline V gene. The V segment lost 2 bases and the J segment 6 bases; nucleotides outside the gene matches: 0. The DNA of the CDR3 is TGTGCCAGCAGCGTGGGACAGGGTAATTCACCCCTCCACTTT. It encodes CASSVGQGNSPLHF.

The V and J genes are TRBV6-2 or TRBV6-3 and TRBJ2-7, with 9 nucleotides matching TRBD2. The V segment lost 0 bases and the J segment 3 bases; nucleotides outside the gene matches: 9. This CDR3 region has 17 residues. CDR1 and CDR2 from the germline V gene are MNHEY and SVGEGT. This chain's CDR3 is CASSYSITASGNYEQYF. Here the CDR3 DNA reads TGTGCCAGCAGTTACTCTATCACGGCTAGCGGGAACTACGAGCAGTACTTC.

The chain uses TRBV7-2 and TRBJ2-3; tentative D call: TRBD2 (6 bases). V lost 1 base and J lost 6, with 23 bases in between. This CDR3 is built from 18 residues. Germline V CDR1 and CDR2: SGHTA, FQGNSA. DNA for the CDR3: TGTGCCAGCAGCTTAGACGGCAGTAGGCGGGATATCGATGATACGCAGTATTTT. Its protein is CASSLDGSRRDIDDTQYF.

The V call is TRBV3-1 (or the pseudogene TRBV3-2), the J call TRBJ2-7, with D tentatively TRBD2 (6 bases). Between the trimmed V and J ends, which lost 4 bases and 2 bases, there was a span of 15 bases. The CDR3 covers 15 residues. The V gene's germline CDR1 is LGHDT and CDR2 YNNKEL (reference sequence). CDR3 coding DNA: TGTGCCAGCAGCCCCCCCGGGAGATTCGCCTACGAGCAGTACTTC. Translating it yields CASSPPGRFAYEQYF.

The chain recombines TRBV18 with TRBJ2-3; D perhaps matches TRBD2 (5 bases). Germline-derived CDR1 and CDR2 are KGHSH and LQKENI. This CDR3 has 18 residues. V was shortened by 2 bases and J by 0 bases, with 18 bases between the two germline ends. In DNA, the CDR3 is TGTGCCAGCTCACCAGTCGGGATTCCAACACAAAGCACAGATACGCAGTATTTT. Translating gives CASSPVGIPTQSTDTQYF. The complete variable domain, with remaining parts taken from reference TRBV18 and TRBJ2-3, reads NAGVMQNPRHLVRRRGQEARLRCSPMKGHSHVYWYRQLPEEGLKFMVYLQKENIIDESGMPKERFSAEFPKEGPSILRIQQVVRGDSAAYFCASSPVGIPTQSTDTQYFGPGTRLTVL.

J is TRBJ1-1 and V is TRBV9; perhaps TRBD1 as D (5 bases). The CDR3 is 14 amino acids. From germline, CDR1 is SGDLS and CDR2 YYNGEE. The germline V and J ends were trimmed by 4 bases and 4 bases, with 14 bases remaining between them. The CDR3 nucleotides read TGTGCCAGCAGCCCCGATGGGGGAGGCACTGAAGCTTTCTTT. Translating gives CASSPDGGGTEAFF.

This CDR3 is CASSLVMTGYTEAFF. The CDR3 region has the DNA TGCGCCAGCAGCTTGGTCATGACAGGGTACACTGAAGCTTTCTTT. This chain uses TRBV5-1 with TRBJ1-1, with 7 bases fitting TRBD1. Looked up from germline, CDR1 is SGHRS and CDR2 is YFSETQ. The CDR3 runs to 15 residues. Germline trimming cut 0 bases from V and 3 bases from J; bases unmatched to any gene: 5.

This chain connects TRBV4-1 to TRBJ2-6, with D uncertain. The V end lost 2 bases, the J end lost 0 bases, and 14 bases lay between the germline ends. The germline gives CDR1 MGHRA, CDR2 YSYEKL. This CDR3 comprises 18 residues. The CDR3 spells CASSQRWASSSGANVLTF. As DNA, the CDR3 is TGCGCCAGCAGCCAAAGGTGGGCTTCCAGCTCTGGGGCCAACGTCCTGACTTTC.

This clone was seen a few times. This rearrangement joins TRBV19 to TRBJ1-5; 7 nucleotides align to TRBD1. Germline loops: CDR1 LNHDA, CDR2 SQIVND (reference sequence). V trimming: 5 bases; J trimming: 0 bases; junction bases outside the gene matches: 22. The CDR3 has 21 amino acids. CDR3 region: CASSLRQGTTTEMTSNQPQHF. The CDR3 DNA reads TGTGCCAGTAGTTTAAGACAGGGAACCACCACAGAGATGACTAGCAATCAGCCCCAGCATTTT.

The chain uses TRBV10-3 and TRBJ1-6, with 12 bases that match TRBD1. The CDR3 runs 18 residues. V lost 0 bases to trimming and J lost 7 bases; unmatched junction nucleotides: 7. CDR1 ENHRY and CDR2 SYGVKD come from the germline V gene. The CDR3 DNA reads TGTGCCATCAGTGAGTCGGGACAGGGGGCGATCCTAAATTCACCCCTCCACTTT. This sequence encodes CAISESGQGAILNSPLHF.

The CDR3 DNA reads as TGCGCCAGCAGTGTGACAGGGGACACCGGGGAGCTGTTTTTT. Its translation: CASSVTGDTGELFF. The rearrangement uses TRBV5-1 and TRBJ2-2; TRBD1 agrees at 8 bases. After removal of 5 bases from V and 3 bases from J, the junction contained 3 bases not matched to a gene. Germline V gene sequence: CDR1 SGHRS, CDR2 YFSETQ. The CDR3 spans 14 residues. Full variable domain (missing parts from reference TRBV5-1 and TRBJ2-2): KAGVTQTPRYLIKTRGQQVTLSCSPISGHRSVSWYQQTPGQGLQFLFEYFSETQRNKGNFPGRFSGRQFSNSRSEMNVSTLELGDSALYLCASSVTGDTGELFFGEGSRLTVL.

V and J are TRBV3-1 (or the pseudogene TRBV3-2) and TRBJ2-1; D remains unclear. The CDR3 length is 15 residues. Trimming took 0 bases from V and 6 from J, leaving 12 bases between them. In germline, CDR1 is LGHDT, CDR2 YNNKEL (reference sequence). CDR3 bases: TGTGCCAGCAGCCAAGATACTGCTAGAGGCAATGAGCAGTTCTTC. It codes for CASSQDTARGNEQFF.

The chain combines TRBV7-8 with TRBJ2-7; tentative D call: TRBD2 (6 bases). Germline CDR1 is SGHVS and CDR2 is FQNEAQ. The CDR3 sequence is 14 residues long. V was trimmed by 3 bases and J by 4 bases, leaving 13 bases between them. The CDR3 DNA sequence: TGTGCCAGCAGCTTCTGGACGGAGGGGTACGAGCAGTACTTC. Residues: CASSFWTEGYEQYF.

The CDR3 DNA reads as TGCAGCGTTGAAGCCGCGACAGGGGTCTACGAGCAGTACTTC. Protein: CSVEAATGVYEQYF. The gene calls are TRBV29-1 and TRBJ2-7; 8 nucleotides match TRBD1. V was clipped by 1 base and J by 3 bases; unmatched bases: 5. This CDR3 is 14 amino acids long. The germline V gene encodes CDR1 SQVTM and CDR2 ANQGSEA.

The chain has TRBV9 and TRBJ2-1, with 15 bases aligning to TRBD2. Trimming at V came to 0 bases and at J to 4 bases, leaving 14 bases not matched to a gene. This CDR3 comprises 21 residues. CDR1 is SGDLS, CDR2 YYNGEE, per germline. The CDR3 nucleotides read TGTGCCAGCAGCGTAGGGACTAGCGGGAGGGCCCAACGTCAGGGGTACAATGAGCAGTTCTTC. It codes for CASSVGTSGRAQRQGYNEQFF.